What follows describes a single TCR beta chain. The antigen is not known. At the DNA level, this CDR3 is encoded by other sequences in the same sample as well. The source of the sample is a study of cytomegalovirus exposure and HLA in healthy donors. Study-wide findings and caveats: Most TCR sequences proved rare, with some public TCRs found in many donors. Being productive about 90% or about 30% of the time was typical of most TCR beta V segments in an earlier analysis.

It was with 60 Vbeta and 13 Jbeta primers that the PCR ran. Clones were sequenced by immunoSEQ multiplex PCR, and TCRdb holds only the in-frame ones, with some missing. The table records more than 80,000 clones, about 70% of them present only once. The CDR3 contains 13 residues. Germline assignment: CDR1 MNHEY and CDR2 SMNVEV (reference sequence). The V gene lost 8 bases and the J gene lost 8 bases, with 18 bases spanning the gap. The sequenced sample consisted of PBMCs. This chain uses TRBV27 with TRBJ1-2; the D gene is possibly TRBD1 (5 bases). This clonotype originated in a human donor in good health. The CDR3: CASGGTQRGGYTF. The CDR3 DNA follows: TGTGCCAGCGGCGGGACCCAACGTGGGGGCTACACCTTC.